The 7 T cell receptor beta chains given below trace back to one sample, sequenced in a study of blood T cell repertoires in COVID-19. Only in-frame clones appear in the TCRdb table, and some are missing; sequencing was by immunoSEQ multiplex PCR. The repertoire includes around 330,000 clones, roughly 85% of them detected once, and under 2% sits in the top ten. Sequencing was carried out using PBMCs or T cells enriched from blood (not recorded which). These receptors were collected from a woman in her twenties or thirties who had been exposed to COVID-19.

Points on this clone: The same CDR3 also results from other DNA sequences found in this sample. The rearrangement joins TRBV6-2 or TRBV6-3 to TRBJ2-2, with TRBD1 as a possible D gene (5 bases). The length of the CDR3 is 14 residues. The germline gives CDR1 MNHEY, CDR2 SVGEGT. The V end lost 4 bases, the J end lost 1 base, and 7 bases lay between the germline ends. The CDR3 nucleotides are TGTGCCAGCAGTTCAGGACAGAACACCGGGGAGCTGTTTTTT. It yields the protein CASSSGQNTGELFF.

The chain joins TRBV18 to TRBJ1-2, with D unresolved. The CDR3 consists of 14 residues. V was clipped by 2 bases and J by 4 bases, with 11 bases between them. Per the germline V gene, CDR1 is KGHSH and CDR2 is LQKENI. The CDR3 DNA reads as TGTGCCAGCTCACCAATCTCAGGCTCCTATGGCTACACCTTC. As protein: CASSPISGSYGYTF.

V gene TRBV6-5 combines with J gene TRBJ1-2, with 7 nucleotides matching TRBD1. This CDR3 spans 14 amino acids. V was pared by 2 bases and J by 7 bases, with 7 bases of the junction left unmatched. Germline lookup yields CDR1 MNHEY and CDR2 SVGAGI. The CDR3 bases are TGTGCCAGCAGTTACAATAAGGGGGCCAGTGGCTACACCTTC. This sequence encodes CASSYNKGASGYTF.

This clone was counted a few times. The V call is TRBV6-5, the J call TRBJ2-7; maybe TRBD2 (6 bases). Trimming took 8 bases from V and 6 from J, leaving 20 bases between them. CDR3 length: 14 residues. Germline-derived CDR1 and CDR2 are MNHEY and SVGAGI. The CDR3 DNA reads as TGTGCCAGCCTTCTGACGGGGGTTCGTGGCGAGCAGTACTTC. Amino acid sequence: CASLLTGVRGEQYF.

This chain joins TRBV2 and TRBJ1-1; D call uncertain. This CDR3 has 13 residues. Trimming left V 2 bases short and J 3 bases short, with 7 bases between. CDR1 is SNHLY, CDR2 FYNNEI, per germline. The DNA for the CDR3 is TGTGCCAGCAGTGAAAATCCGGACACTGAAGCTTTCTTT. Translation gives CASSENPDTEAFF.

The chain uses TRBV7-3 and TRBJ2-1; D is possibly TRBD1 (5 bases). Germline CDR1 reads SGHTA; CDR2 reads FQGTGA. The CDR3 runs to 15 residues. Trimming took off 5 bases at V and 0 bases at J, with 11 bases between the two ends. The CDR3 DNA sequence: TGTGCCAGCAGCAAAGATCAGGGCTCCTACAATGAGCAGTTCTTC. Its translation: CASSKDQGSYNEQFF.

The CDR3 DNA reads TGTGCCAGTAGTATTTCAAGGGGACAGATAGATAATTCACCCCTCCACTTT. Translating gives CASSISRGQIDNSPLHF. The chain is built from TRBV19 and TRBJ1-6, with 7 bases that match TRBD1. The trim removed 3 bases at V and 5 bases at J, leaving 10 bases unmatched. CDR1 is LNHDA, CDR2 SQIVND, per germline (reference sequence). CDR3 length equals 17 residues.